One sample yielded the 11 T cell receptor beta chains listed below, sequenced in a study of blood T cell repertoires in COVID-19. TCRdb's table, derived via immunoSEQ multiplex PCR, lists solely in-frame clones and lacks some. The repertoire holds roughly 140,000 clones, with around nine tenths as singletons. The sample taken for sequencing was peripheral blood. The receptor set was obtained from a woman aged 40 to 55 with acute or convalescent COVID-19.

This sequence joins TRBV6-5 and TRBJ2-7, with TRBD2 matching over 11 bases. The length of the CDR3 is 15 residues. CDR1 and CDR2 from the germline V gene are MNHEY and SVGAGI. The ends lost 3 bases at V and 2 bases at J; junction bases unmatched: 3. In nucleotides, the CDR3 is TGTGCCAGCAGTTATAGGACTAGCGGGCCCTACGAGCAGTACTTC. It encodes CASSYRTSGPYEQYF.

The chain employs TRBV24-1 and TRBJ1-5, with a possible D match to TRBD1 (5 bases). The CDR3 sequence is 16 residues long. Trimming left V 4 bases short and J 3 bases short, with 15 bases between. The germline V gene encodes CDR1 KGHDR and CDR2 SFDVKD. CDR3 sequence (DNA): TGTGCCACCAGTGACCCGACAGATGATCCCAATCAGCCCCAGCATTTT. Amino acid sequence: CATSDPTDDPNQPQHF.

This clone showed up just once. V is TRBV7-2 and J is TRBJ1-2; no definite D call. V was clipped by 3 bases and J by 6 bases, with 17 bases between them. The germline V gene encodes CDR1 SGHTA and CDR2 FQGNSA. This CDR3 comprises 15 residues. As DNA, the CDR3 is TGTGCCAGCAGCTTGTCCCAGCGGGGAAGGGATGGCTACACCTTC. The encoded protein is CASSLSQRGRDGYTF.

This clone has only a few counts. Mismatch with germline at one junction end may stem from a read error. The chain has TRBV7-7 and TRBJ2-2; the D gene is possibly TRBD2 (5 bases). CDR1 is SSHAT, CDR2 FNYEAQ, per germline (reference sequence). This CDR3 is built from 14 residues. CDR3 DNA: TGTGCTAGCAGCGACGGGGATCACACCGGGGAGCTGTTTTTT. It encodes CASSDGDHTGELFF.

The chain recombines TRBV18 with TRBJ1-2; the D gene is possibly TRBD1 (6 bases). This CDR3 is built from 15 residues. Trimming shortened V by 3 bases and J by 1 base, and 12 bases separated the two germline ends. Per the germline V gene, CDR1 is KGHSH and CDR2 is LQKENI. The CDR3 region is CASSPEGGINYGYTF. The DNA for the CDR3 is TGTGCCAGCTCACCGGAGGGGGGGATTAACTATGGCTACACCTTC.

The chain carries TRBV6-5 and TRBJ2-1; the match to TRBD2 covers 11 bases. Germline V gene data show CDR1 as MNHEY and CDR2 as SVGAGI. The CDR3 covers 15 residues. V lost 2 bases to trimming and J lost 7 bases; unmatched junction nucleotides: 4. The chain's CDR3 is CASSYEASGRNEQFF. The CDR3 DNA sequence: TGTGCCAGCAGTTACGAGGCTAGCGGGAGGAATGAGCAGTTCTTC.

V usage is TRBV7-9 and J usage is TRBJ1-1; maybe TRBD1 (6 bases). Between the trimmed V and J ends, which lost 2 bases and 1 base, there was a span of 11 bases. From germline, CDR1 is SEHNR and CDR2 FQNEAQ (reference sequence). The CDR3 has 15 amino acids. CDR3 nucleotides: TGTGCCAGCAGCTTAATCACAGGGAGGAACACTGAAGCTTTCTTT. This codes for CASSLITGRNTEAFF.

This chain uses TRBV6-5 with TRBJ2-7; 11 bases are a match to TRBD1. Germline CDR1 is MNHEY and CDR2 is SVGAGI. After removal of 6 bases from V and 5 bases from J, the junction contained 6 bases not matched to a gene. The CDR3 has 14 amino acids. This chain's CDR3 is CASRGTGGLNEQYF. CDR3 DNA: TGTGCCAGCAGGGGGACAGGGGGACTCAACGAGCAGTACTTC.

The chain couples TRBV28 to TRBJ2-1; the D gene is possibly TRBD2 (5 bases). The ends were cut back, 2 bases at V and 0 bases at J, with 20 bases in the middle. The length of the CDR3 is 19 residues. Germline V lookup: CDR1 MDHEN, CDR2 SYDVKM. As DNA, the CDR3 is TGTGCCAGCAGTTTACGGGATAGCTTCTACGGTAGCTCCTACAATGAGCAGTTCTTC. This encodes CASSLRDSFYGSSYNEQFF.

CDR3 residues: CASSRGQYNTEAFF. CDR3 in DNA: TGTGCCAGCAGCCGAGGACAGTACAACACTGAAGCTTTCTTT. The chain links TRBV3-1 (or the pseudogene TRBV3-2) to TRBJ1-1, with a weak D call TRBD1 (6 bases). The V gene's germline CDR1 is LGHDT and CDR2 YNNKEL (reference sequence). V lost 4 bases and J lost 2, with 11 bases in between. This CDR3 region has 14 residues.

The chain joins TRBV27 to TRBJ2-1, with 12 bases that match TRBD2. V trimming: 5 bases; J trimming: 3 bases; junction bases outside the gene matches: 8. The germline V gene encodes CDR1 MNHEY and CDR2 SMNVEV (reference sequence). The CDR3 spans 17 residues. This CDR3 is CASSPSTSGSFYNEQFF. In DNA, the CDR3 is TGTGCCAGCAGTCCCTCGACTAGCGGGAGCTTCTACAATGAGCAGTTCTTC.